Each of the 16 T cell receptor beta chains below was sequenced from the same sample in a study of T cell repertoires and HLA-DP antigens. The antigens of these receptors remain unknown. Data came from immunoSEQ multiplex PCR; TCRdb stores just in-frame clones and leaves some out. Here the sample spans more than 90,000 clones, 80% to 95% being singletons. What was sequenced was CD4+ T cells from PBMCs. These receptors were obtained from a woman between 18 and 29 years old in good health and CMV-seronegative.

The genes are TRBV28 and TRBJ2-3, with D perhaps TRBD2 (6 bases). V was shortened by 4 bases and J by 4 bases, with 21 bases between the two germline ends. CDR3 length: 17 amino acids. Germline CDR1 reads MDHEN; CDR2 reads SYDVKM. CDR3 amino acids: CASSSPAAGGMSDTQYF. The CDR3 DNA reads as TGTGCCAGCAGTTCCCCGGCTGCTGGCGGGATGTCAGATACGCAGTATTTT.

The chain is built from TRBV18 and TRBJ1-5; a weak D match, TRBD1 (5 bases). The CDR3 loop spans 16 amino acids. Trimming left V 3 bases short and J 6 bases short, with 18 bases between. CDR1 is KGHSH, CDR2 LQKENI, per germline. The CDR3 spells CASSPTKQAVGQPQHF. CDR3 nucleotides: TGTGCCAGCTCACCTACAAAACAGGCGGTTGGTCAGCCCCAGCATTTT.

The V and J genes are TRBV30 and TRBJ1-5, with no clear D. The CDR3 spans 15 residues. Germline lookup yields CDR1 GTSNPN and CDR2 SVGIG (reference sequence). Trimming shortened V by 0 bases and J by 2 bases, and 11 bases separated the two germline ends. CDR3 nucleotide sequence: TGTGCCTGGAGTGTGTATGGGTCAGGCAATCAGCCCCAGCATTTT. It encodes CAWSVYGSGNQPQHF.

As regards this clone: Sequence at one end of the junction differs from germline and may be a read error. The genes are TRBV28 and TRBJ1-2, with D maybe TRBD1 (6 bases). This CDR3 has 13 amino acids. CDR1 is MDHEN, CDR2 SYDVKM, per germline. The CDR3 here is CASSSSTVQGCTF. CDR3 sequence (DNA): TGTGCCAGCAGTTCCTCAACTGTACAGGGCTGCACCTTC.

The rearrangement joins TRBV10-2 to TRBJ2-1, with 16 bases aligning to TRBD2. Germline CDR1 reads WSHSY; CDR2 reads SAAADI. V shed 7 bases, J shed 8 bases, and the junction held 11 bases outside the gene matches. The CDR3 is made up of 17 amino acids. CDR3 sequence (DNA): TGCGCCAGCACCGCGGGACTAGCGGGAGGGCCCGTCCATGAGCAGTTCTTC. Amino acid sequence: CASTAGLAGGPVHEQFF.

The gene calls are TRBV5-1 and TRBJ2-1, with unresolved D. V lost 6 bases and J lost 1, with 17 bases in between. This CDR3 comprises 16 residues. From germline, CDR1 is SGHRS and CDR2 YFSETQ. CDR3: CASNPPGGKSYNEQFF. DNA for the CDR3: TGCGCCAGCAATCCGCCGGGCGGAAAGTCCTACAATGAGCAGTTCTTC.

This chain joins TRBV4-1 and TRBJ2-5; 10 positions match TRBD2. Germline V CDR1 and CDR2: MGHRA, YSYEKL. J was trimmed by 1 base and V by 3 bases; bases with no gene match: 5. This CDR3 comprises 16 residues. The DNA of the CDR3 is TGCGCCAGCAGCCACAAACTAGCGGGGCTCCAAGAGACCCAGTACTTC. Translated: CASSHKLAGLQETQYF.

The chain couples TRBV5-1 to TRBJ2-7; a weak D match, TRBD2 (5 bases). The V gene's germline CDR1 is SGHRS and CDR2 YFSETQ. Trimming shortened V by 0 bases and J by 8 bases, and 12 bases separated the two germline ends. The CDR3 is 13 amino acids. CDR3 protein: CASSLVPGGQQYV. CDR3 sequence (DNA): TGCGCCAGCAGCTTGGTTCCGGGCGGGCAGCAGTACGTC.

This sequence joins TRBV6-6 and TRBJ1-6; D gene ambiguous. CDR3 length equals 16 residues. Germline lookup yields CDR1 MNHNY and CDR2 SVGAGI (reference sequence). V lost 0 bases, J lost 1 base, and 7 bases lay in between. Written as DNA, the CDR3 is TGTGCCAGCAGTTACTCAGTGAGATCCTATAATTCACCCCTCCACTTT. Translated, it gives CASSYSVRSYNSPLHF.

The genes are TRBV2 and TRBJ1-5; maybe TRBD1 (6 bases). CDR1 SNHLY and CDR2 FYNNEI come from the germline V gene. V was cut by 7 bases and J by 6 bases, with 25 bases left in between. The CDR3 loop spans 17 amino acids. The CDR3 nucleotides read TGTGCCAGCAAGGCCCGGCTGGGACATAGAATAGGTCAGCCCCAGCATTTT. Protein: CASKARLGHRIGQPQHF.

This chain uses TRBV15 with TRBJ1-5; no firm D call. Trimming stripped 0 bases from V and 5 bases from J, with 11 bases between. CDR1 and CDR2 from the germline V gene are LNHNV and YYDKDF (reference sequence). The CDR3 has 15 residues. CDR3 bases: TGTGCCACCAGCAGAGATGGGCAGGACCATCAGCCCCAGCATTTT. Residues: CATSRDGQDHQPQHF.

This rearrangement joins TRBV19 to TRBJ2-3; 11 bases fit TRBD2. The germline CDR1 and CDR2 sequences are LNHDA and SQIVND (reference sequence). The CDR3 spans 18 residues. V shed 0 bases and J 1 base; nucleotides not matched to a gene: 6. The CDR3 sequence is CASSIDPSGRFGTDTQYF. Here the CDR3 DNA reads TGTGCCAGTAGTATAGATCCTAGCGGGAGGTTTGGCACAGATACGCAGTATTTT. Complete variable domain (other parts from reference TRBV19 and TRBJ2-3): DGGITQSPKYLFRKEGQNVTLSCEQNLNHDAMYWYRQDPGQGLRLIYYSQIVNDFQKGDIAEGYSVSREKKESFPLTVTSAQKNPTAFYLCASSIDPSGRFGTDTQYFGPGTRLTVL.

The chain joins TRBV7-3 to TRBJ2-3; 12 nucleotides align to TRBD2. Germline CDR1 reads SGHTA; CDR2 reads FQGTGA. The V and J ends lost 3 bases and 5 bases, in that order; junction bases with no gene match: 6. The CDR3 consists of 16 residues. CDR3 protein: CASSFLAGGGLDTQYF. As DNA, the CDR3 is TGTGCCAGCAGCTTCCTAGCGGGAGGGGGATTAGATACGCAGTATTTT.

This clone has more than one count but fewer than ten. The chain recombines TRBV7-9 with TRBJ1-2; 7 bases fit TRBD1. After removal of 6 bases from V and 5 bases from J, the junction contained 6 bases not matched to a gene. Germline CDR1 and CDR2: SEHNR and FQNEAQ (reference sequence). The CDR3 consists of 13 residues. CDR3 loop: CASSRSGGYGYTF. The CDR3, as DNA: TGTGCCAGCAGTCGTTCAGGGGGATATGGCTACACCTTC.

This clone was detected once. The rearrangement joins TRBV7-6 to TRBJ2-3; a weak D match, TRBD1 (6 bases). This CDR3 spans 16 amino acids. Trimming took 4 bases from V and 1 from J, leaving 15 bases between them. CDR1 and CDR2 from the germline V gene are SGHVS and FNYEAQ. This CDR3 reads CASSSQGIAGTDTQYF. DNA for the CDR3: TGTGCCAGCAGCTCCCAGGGGATTGCAGGCACAGATACGCAGTATTTT.

Note on this clone: Other DNA sequences in the sample encode the same CDR3. This sequence joins TRBV6-6 and TRBJ2-7; possibly TRBD1 for D (5 bases). CDR3 length: 14 residues. Germline CDR1 is MNHNY and CDR2 is SVGAGI (reference sequence). Trimming removed 2 bases from V and 2 bases from J, with 10 bases in between. The chain's CDR3 is CASSYGQGPYEQYV. The CDR3 bases are TGTGCCAGCAGTTACGGGCAGGGCCCCTACGAGCAGTACGTC.